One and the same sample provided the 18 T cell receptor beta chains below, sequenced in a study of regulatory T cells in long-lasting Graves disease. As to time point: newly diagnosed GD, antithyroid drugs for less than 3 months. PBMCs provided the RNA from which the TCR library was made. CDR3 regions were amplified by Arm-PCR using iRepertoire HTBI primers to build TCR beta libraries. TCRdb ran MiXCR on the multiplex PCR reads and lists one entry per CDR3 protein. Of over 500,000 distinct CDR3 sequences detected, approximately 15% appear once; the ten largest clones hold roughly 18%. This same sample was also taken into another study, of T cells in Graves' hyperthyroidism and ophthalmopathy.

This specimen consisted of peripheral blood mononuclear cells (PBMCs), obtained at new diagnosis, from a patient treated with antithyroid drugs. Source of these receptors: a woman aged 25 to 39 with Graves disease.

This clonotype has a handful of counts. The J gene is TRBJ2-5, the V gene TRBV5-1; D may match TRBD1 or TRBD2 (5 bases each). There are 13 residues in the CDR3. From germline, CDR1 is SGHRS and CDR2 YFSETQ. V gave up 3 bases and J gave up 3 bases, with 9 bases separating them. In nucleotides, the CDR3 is TGCGCCAGCAGCTCGGTGGGGGAAGAGACCCAGTACTTC. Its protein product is CASSSVGEETQYF. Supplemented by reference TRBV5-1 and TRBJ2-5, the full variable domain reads KAGVTQTPRYLIKTRGQQVTLSCSPISGHRSVSWYQQTPGQGLQFLFEYFSETQRNKGNFPGRFSGRQFSNSRSEMNVSTLELGDSALYLCASSSVGEETQYFGPGTRLLVL.

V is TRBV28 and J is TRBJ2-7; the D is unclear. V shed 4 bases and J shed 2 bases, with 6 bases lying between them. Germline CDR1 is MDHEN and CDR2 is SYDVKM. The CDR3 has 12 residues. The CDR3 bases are TGTGCCAGCAGTTCCGAGGCCTACGAGCAGTACTTC. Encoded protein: CASSSEAYEQYF.

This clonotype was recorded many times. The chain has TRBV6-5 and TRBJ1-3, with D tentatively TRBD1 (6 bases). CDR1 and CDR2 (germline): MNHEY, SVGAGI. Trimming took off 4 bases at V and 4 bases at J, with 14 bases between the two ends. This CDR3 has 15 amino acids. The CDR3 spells CASSWGLAQGNTIYF. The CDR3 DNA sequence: TGTGCCAGCAGTTGGGGGCTAGCGCAAGGAAACACCATATATTTT.

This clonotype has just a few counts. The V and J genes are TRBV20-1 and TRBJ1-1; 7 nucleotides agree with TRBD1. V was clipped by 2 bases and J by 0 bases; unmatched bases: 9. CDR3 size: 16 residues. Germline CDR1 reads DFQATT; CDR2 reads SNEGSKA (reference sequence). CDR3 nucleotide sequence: TGCAGTGCTAGACGGTGGGACAGAGGACTGAACACTGAAGCTTTCTTT. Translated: CSARRWDRGLNTEAFF.

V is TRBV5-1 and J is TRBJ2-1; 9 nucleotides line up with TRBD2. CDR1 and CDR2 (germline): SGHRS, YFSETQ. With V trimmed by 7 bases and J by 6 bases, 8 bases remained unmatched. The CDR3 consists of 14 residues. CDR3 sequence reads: CASGLAGVVNEQFF. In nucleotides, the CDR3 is TGCGCCAGCGGGTTAGCGGGAGTAGTCAATGAGCAGTTCTTC.

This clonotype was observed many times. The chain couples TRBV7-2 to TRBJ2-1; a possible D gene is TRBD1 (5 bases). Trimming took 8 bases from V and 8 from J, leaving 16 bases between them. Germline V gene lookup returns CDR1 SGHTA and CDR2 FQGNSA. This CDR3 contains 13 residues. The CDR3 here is CASARQWGDEQFF. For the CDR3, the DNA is TGTGCCAGCGCCCGCCAATGGGGCGATGAGCAGTTCTTC.

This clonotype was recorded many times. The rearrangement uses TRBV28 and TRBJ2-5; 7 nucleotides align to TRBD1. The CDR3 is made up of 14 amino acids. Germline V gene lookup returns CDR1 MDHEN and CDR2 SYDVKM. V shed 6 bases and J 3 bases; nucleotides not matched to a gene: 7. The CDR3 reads CASRLDRAKETQYF. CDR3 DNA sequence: TGTGCCAGCAGGTTAGACAGGGCCAAAGAGACCCAGTACTTC.

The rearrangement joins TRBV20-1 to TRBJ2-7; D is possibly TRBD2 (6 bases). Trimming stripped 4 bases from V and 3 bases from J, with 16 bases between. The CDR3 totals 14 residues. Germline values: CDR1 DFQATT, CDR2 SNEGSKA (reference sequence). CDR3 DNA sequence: TGCAGTGCTATACTGACTAGGGCCTACTACGAGCAGTACTTC. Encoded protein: CSAILTRAYYEQYF.

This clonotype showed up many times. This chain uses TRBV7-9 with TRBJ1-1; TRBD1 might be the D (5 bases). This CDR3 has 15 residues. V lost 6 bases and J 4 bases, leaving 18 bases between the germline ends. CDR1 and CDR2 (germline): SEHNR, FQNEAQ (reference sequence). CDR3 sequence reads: CASSPSGLVGTEAFF. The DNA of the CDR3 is TGTGCCAGCAGTCCATCAGGGTTGGTAGGCACTGAAGCTTTCTTT.

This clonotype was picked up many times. The CDR3 spells CASSFTLAGGNNEQFF. CDR3 nucleotides: TGTGCCAGCAGCTTCACCTTAGCGGGAGGAAACAATGAGCAGTTCTTC. This chain uses TRBV7-2 with TRBJ2-1; 10 positions agree with TRBD2. The CDR3 totals 16 residues. V gave up 3 bases and J gave up 5 bases; unmatched junction bases: 7. CDR1 and CDR2 (germline): SGHTA, FQGNSA.

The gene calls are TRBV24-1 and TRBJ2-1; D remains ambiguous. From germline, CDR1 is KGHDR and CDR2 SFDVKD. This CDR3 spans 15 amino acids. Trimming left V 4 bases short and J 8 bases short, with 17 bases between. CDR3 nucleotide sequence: TGTGCCACCAGTGACCCCTCGACTTTAACGGATGAGCAGTTCTTC. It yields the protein CATSDPSTLTDEQFF.

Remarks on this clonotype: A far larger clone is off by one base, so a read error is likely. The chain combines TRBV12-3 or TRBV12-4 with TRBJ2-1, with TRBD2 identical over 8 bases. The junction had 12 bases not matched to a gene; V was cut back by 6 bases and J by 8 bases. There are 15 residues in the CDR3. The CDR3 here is CASSHQGTSRDEQFF. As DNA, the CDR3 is TGTGCCAGCAGCCACCAGGGGACTAGTCGGGATGAGCAGTTCTTC.

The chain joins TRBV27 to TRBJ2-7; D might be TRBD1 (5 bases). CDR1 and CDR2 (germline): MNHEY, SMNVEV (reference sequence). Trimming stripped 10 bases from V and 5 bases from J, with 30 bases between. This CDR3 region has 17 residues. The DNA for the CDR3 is TGTGCCACCCAAGGCCCCGGTTTAGGGGCGAAACATAACGAGCAGTACTTC. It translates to CATQGPGLGAKHNEQYF.

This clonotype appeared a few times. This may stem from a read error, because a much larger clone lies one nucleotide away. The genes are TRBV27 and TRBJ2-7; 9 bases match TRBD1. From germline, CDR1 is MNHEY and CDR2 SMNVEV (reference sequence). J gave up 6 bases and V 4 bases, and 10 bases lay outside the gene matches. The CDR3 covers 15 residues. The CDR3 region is CASSSPGQGSCEQYF. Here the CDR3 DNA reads TGTGCCAGCAGTTCTCCGGGACAGGGTTCTTGCGAGCAGTACTTC.

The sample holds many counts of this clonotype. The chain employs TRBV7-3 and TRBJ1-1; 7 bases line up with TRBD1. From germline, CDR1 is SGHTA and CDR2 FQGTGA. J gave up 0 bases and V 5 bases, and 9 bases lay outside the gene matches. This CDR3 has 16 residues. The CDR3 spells CASSLDRVHMNTEAFF. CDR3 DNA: TGTGCCAGCAGCCTTGACAGGGTCCACATGAACACTGAAGCTTTCTTT. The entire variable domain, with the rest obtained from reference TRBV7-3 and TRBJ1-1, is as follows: GAGVSQTPSNKVTEKGKYVELRCDPISGHTALYWYRQSLGQGPEFLIYFQGTGAADDSGLPNDRFFAVRPEGSVSTLKIQRTERGDSAVYLCASSLDRVHMNTEAFFGQGTRLTVV.

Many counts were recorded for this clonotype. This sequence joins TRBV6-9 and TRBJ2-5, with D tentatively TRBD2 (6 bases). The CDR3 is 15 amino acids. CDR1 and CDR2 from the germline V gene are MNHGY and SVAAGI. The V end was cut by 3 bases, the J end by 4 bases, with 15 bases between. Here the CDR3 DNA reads TGTGCCAGCAGTTACCGTGGGGTGGGGGGAGAGACCCAGTACTTC. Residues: CASSYRGVGGETQYF.

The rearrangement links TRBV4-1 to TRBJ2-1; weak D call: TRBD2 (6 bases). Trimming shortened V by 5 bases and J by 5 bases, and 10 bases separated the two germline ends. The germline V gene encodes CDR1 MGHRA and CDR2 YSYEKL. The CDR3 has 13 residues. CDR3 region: CASSFPGDNEQFF. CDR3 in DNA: TGCGCCAGCAGCTTTCCGGGGGACAATGAGCAGTTCTTC.

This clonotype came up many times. The CDR3 nucleotides are TGCAGTGCTAGCAGAGACGGCTACACCTTC. It yields the protein CSASRDGYTF. The chain employs TRBV20-1 and TRBJ1-2; no definite D call. V was clipped by 3 bases and J by 8 bases, with 7 bases between them. Germline loops: CDR1 DFQATT, CDR2 SNEGSKA (reference sequence). This CDR3 contains 10 residues.